Each of the 24 T cell receptor beta chains below was sequenced from the same sample in a study of blood T cells in healthy people across ages (dated by TCRdb to about 2015). Library preparation employed 5' RACE. For sequencing, an Illumina HiSeq 2500 was employed. A second roughly 6 to 12 cycle PCR used a sample-barcoded 5' primer and a J-beta primer mix. Through fastp at Q25 and MiXCR, TCRdb rebuilt clones from the public reads, retaining in-frame beta chains. Rows matching on CDR3 protein sequence are summarized as one entry with the most common DNA and genes. The sample has some 700,000 distinct CDR3 sequences on record, roughly 44% of them singletons. The top ten constitute around a fifth of the sample. The material sequenced was blood. Receptors originate from a woman between 55 and 75 years old in good health.

The gene calls are TRBV6-6 and TRBJ2-1; 10 bases align to TRBD1. After removal of 5 bases from V and 6 bases from J, the junction contained 7 bases not matched to a gene. The CDR3 contains 15 residues. CDR1 is MNHNY, CDR2 SVGAGI, per germline (reference sequence). The CDR3 spells CASSKSGTGANEQFF. The CDR3 DNA reads as TGTGCCAGCAGTAAATCCGGGACAGGGGCCAATGAGCAGTTCTTC.

This clonotype appeared a single time. The chain is built from TRBV5-1 and TRBJ2-7; a weak D match, TRBD2 (6 bases). This CDR3 has 16 amino acids. The V gene lost 2 bases and the J gene lost 3 bases, with 18 bases spanning the gap. Germline V gives CDR1 SGHRS, CDR2 YFSETQ. CDR3 nucleotides: TGCGCCAGCAGCTTCGGACAAATTAGCGGAGACTACGAGCAGTACTTC. Translation: CASSFGQISGDYEQYF.

In the case of this clonotype: An end of the junction differs from the germline gene, which may be a read error. The chain uses TRBV18 and TRBJ1-1; D is ambiguous. This CDR3 region has 16 residues. Per germline, CDR1 KGHSH and CDR2 LQKENI. The CDR3 DNA reads TGTGCCAGCTCACCCCCGGGCGGGTCTTCGAACACTAAAGCTTTCTTT. Amino acids: CASSPPGGSSNTKAFF.

This sequence joins TRBV30 and TRBJ1-1; 8 bases match TRBD1. The CDR3 consists of 13 residues. Germline V CDR1 and CDR2: GTSNPN, SVGIG (reference sequence). The ends lost 3 bases at V and 5 bases at J; junction bases unmatched: 5. CDR3: CAWSDRGGTEAFF. In DNA, the CDR3 is TGTGCCTGGAGCGACAGGGGTGGGACTGAAGCTTTCTTT.

The V gene is TRBV10-3, the J gene TRBJ2-1; 7 nucleotides align to TRBD2. Germline lookup yields CDR1 ENHRY and CDR2 SYGVKD. The CDR3 is made up of 16 amino acids. Losses at the gene ends were 0 bases for V and 9 bases for J; bases not matched to a gene: 11. This CDR3 reads CAISESHVPGGGEQFF. CDR3 sequence (DNA): TGTGCCATCAGTGAGTCGCACGTCCCGGGCGGGGGTGAGCAGTTCTTC.

Notes on this clonotype: Sequence at one end of the junction differs from germline and may be a read error. This sequence joins TRBV4-2 and TRBJ2-3, with 10 bases that match TRBD2. CDR3 size: 16 residues. Per the germline V gene, CDR1 is LGHNA and CDR2 is YNFKEQ. This CDR3 is CVSSQEASGRVDTQYF. The CDR3 nucleotides are TGTGTCAGCAGCCAAGAGGCCAGCGGGAGGGTAGATACGCAGTATTTT.

Of note for this clonotype: A much more abundant neighbour one base away suggests this may be a read error. The chain links TRBV7-9 to TRBJ2-5; D remains ambiguous. V was pared by 4 bases and J by 11 bases, with 14 bases between. This CDR3 spans 12 amino acids. CDR1 and CDR2 from the germline V gene are SEHNR and FQNEAQ (reference sequence). CDR3 DNA sequence: TGTGCCAGCAGCTCACTGAGCAATGAGCAGTACTTC. Its translation: CASSSLSNEQYF.

The rearrangement joins TRBV5-1 to TRBJ2-1; D unclear. V was cut by 0 bases and J by 10 bases, with 11 bases left in between. Germline CDR1 SGHRS, CDR2 YFSETQ. This CDR3 region has 13 residues. CDR3 in DNA: TGCGCCAGCAGCTTGGTGTTGACGCGGGAGCAGTTCTTC. Its protein is CASSLVLTREQFF.

This clonotype was detected ten times or more. The gene calls are TRBV20-1 and TRBJ2-6; D may be TRBD2 (5 bases). The CDR3 runs to 14 residues. The germline V gene encodes CDR1 DFQATT and CDR2 SNEGSKA (reference sequence). Trimming removed 3 bases from V and 0 bases from J, with 6 bases in between. In DNA form, the CDR3 reads TGCAGTGCTAGCCGGGGCTCTGGGGCCAACGTCCTGACTTTC. Translated: CSASRGSGANVLTF.

This clonotype appeared a few times. The chain links TRBV5-1 to TRBJ2-1; D gene uncertain. Trimming shortened V by 4 bases and J by 5 bases, and 10 bases separated the two germline ends. The germline V gene encodes CDR1 SGHRS and CDR2 YFSETQ. The CDR3 loop spans 13 amino acids. The CDR3 reads CASSPLSDNEQFF. Here the CDR3 DNA reads TGCGCCAGCAGCCCCCTCAGTGACAATGAGCAGTTCTTC.

With respect to this clonotype: A much larger clone differs from this one at a single base, so this may be a read error. CDR3 loop: CSVDQGFINEQYF. The CDR3 bases are TGCAGCGTTGACCAGGGATTTATCAATGAGCAGTACTTC. The chain combines TRBV29-1 with TRBJ2-5; D possibly corresponds to TRBD1 (5 bases). Germline CDR1 is SQVTM and CDR2 is ANQGSEA. V lost 3 bases, J lost 11 bases, and 19 bases lay in between. CDR3 length: 13 residues.

This clonotype was recorded a few times. This chain links TRBV24-1 with TRBJ2-5, with D hard to call. Looked up from germline, CDR1 is KGHDR and CDR2 is SFDVKD. The germline V and J ends were trimmed by 4 bases and 11 bases, with 13 bases remaining between them. The CDR3 covers 12 residues. Here the CDR3 DNA reads TGTGCCACCAGTGACCTCCTGGATGAGCAGTACTTC. It codes for CATSDLLDEQYF.

This clonotype was counted between two and nine times. The rearrangement joins TRBV13 to TRBJ1-1; 7 bases match TRBD1. CDR1 is PRHDT, CDR2 FYEKMQ, per germline (reference sequence). With 3 bases clipped from V and 10 bases from J, the junction kept 5 bases outside the gene matches. The CDR3 has 12 amino acids. For the CDR3, the DNA is TGTGCCAGCAGCTTGGAATACAGGGGAGCTTTCTTT. It encodes CASSLEYRGAFF.

J is TRBJ2-7 and V is TRBV27; D remains unclear. Trimming shortened V by 3 bases and J by 5 bases, and 14 bases separated the two germline ends. The CDR3 is 14 residues long. Germline CDR1 and CDR2: MNHEY and SMNVEV (reference sequence). This CDR3 reads CASSFLLSRNEQYF. The CDR3 DNA follows: TGTGCCAGCAGTTTTCTCCTATCGAGAAACGAGCAGTACTTC.

The table lists this clonotype with a few counts. The chain couples TRBV6-1 to TRBJ2-3, with 9 positions matching TRBD2. V lost 4 bases to trimming and J lost 2 bases; unmatched junction nucleotides: 4. The CDR3 is made up of 15 amino acids. Looked up from germline, CDR1 is MNHNS and CDR2 is SASEGT. The CDR3 DNA is TGTGCCAGCAGTGGCAGCGGGGGGTTCACAGATACGCAGTATTTT. As protein: CASSGSGGFTDTQYF.

The chain recombines TRBV5-1 with TRBJ2-1, with 8 bases fitting TRBD1. Per the germline V gene, CDR1 is SGHRS and CDR2 is YFSETQ. The CDR3 spans 15 residues. Trimming removed 0 bases from V and 5 bases from J; junction bases left unmatched: 4. The CDR3 bases are TGCGCCAGCAGCTTGGAATGGGGACAGGACAATGAGCAGTTCTTC. Amino acid sequence: CASSLEWGQDNEQFF.

This chain links TRBV27 with TRBJ2-1; D is uncertain. The CDR3 extends over 17 amino acids. Trimming cost V 3 bases and J 0 bases, with 15 bases left between them. The germline CDR1 and CDR2 sequences are MNHEY and SMNVEV (reference sequence). The CDR3 nucleotides read TGTGCCAGCAGTTTTGGTTTGTTGTGGAACTCCTACAATGAGCAGTTCTTC. It translates to CASSFGLLWNSYNEQFF.

The chain carries TRBV30 and TRBJ2-1; D remains unclear. The CDR3 length is 14 residues. V was shortened by 4 bases and J by 7 bases, with 17 bases between the two germline ends. Germline lookup yields CDR1 GTSNPN and CDR2 SVGIG (reference sequence). This CDR3 reads CAWNTDVFPNEQFF. The CDR3 DNA follows: TGTGCCTGGAATACCGACGTATTCCCGAATGAGCAGTTCTTC.

Comments on this clonotype: Germline is not matched at one junction end, which may reflect a read error. This chain connects TRBV6-2 or TRBV6-3 to TRBJ2-7, with D maybe TRBD2 (6 bases). This CDR3 comprises 17 residues. In germline, CDR1 is MNHEY, CDR2 SVGEGT. The CDR3 DNA reads TGCGCCAGCATCCGGGAACCGCGGGGTGTTGGACCCTACGAGCAGTACTTC. This gives the protein CASIREPRGVGPYEQYF.

The rearrangement uses TRBV11-1 and TRBJ2-7; TRBD2 is a possible D gene (6 bases). The CDR3 length is 17 residues. From germline, CDR1 is SGHAT and CDR2 FQDESV (reference sequence). Trimming removed 5 bases from V and 0 bases from J, with 20 bases in between. CDR3 nucleotide sequence: TGTGCCAGCAGCCGATACCGTGGAGGGGCCAGCTCCTACGAGCAGTACTTC. As protein: CASSRYRGGASSYEQYF.

V is TRBV30 and J is TRBJ1-4; 10 nucleotides agree with TRBD1. After removal of 2 bases from V and 2 bases from J, the junction contained 8 bases not matched to a gene. Germline assignment: CDR1 GTSNPN and CDR2 SVGIG (reference sequence). CDR3 length: 17 residues. The chain's CDR3 is CAWSPTGTGVTNEKLFF. CDR3 coding DNA: TGTGCCTGGAGTCCGACCGGGACAGGGGTCACTAATGAAAAACTGTTTTTT.

V is TRBV20-1 and J is TRBJ2-1; D is possibly TRBD2 (6 bases). The V gene's germline CDR1 is DFQATT and CDR2 SNEGSKA (reference sequence). This CDR3 is built from 12 residues. The V gene lost 4 bases and the J gene lost 13 bases, with 17 bases spanning the gap. CDR3 DNA sequence: TGCAGTGCTACTAGCGCCCAAGAGACCCAGTTCTTC. This translates into CSATSAQETQFF.

The V and J genes are TRBV21-1 and TRBJ2-7; the table assigns TRBD1, which was not confirmed against the DNA. TRBV21-1 constitutes a pseudogene. The length of the CDR3 is 15 residues. CDR3 protein: CASSKASTGFYEQYF. In nucleotides, the CDR3 is TGTGCCAGCAGCAAAGCCTCAACAGGTTTCTACGAGCAGTACTTC.

The chain carries TRBV6-5 and TRBJ2-1, with D hard to call. This CDR3 has 13 residues. Germline CDR1 reads MNHEY; CDR2 reads SVGAGI. V lost 5 bases and J lost 8, with 13 bases in between. The chain's CDR3 is CASSDALGYEQFF. DNA of the CDR3: TGTGCCAGCAGTGACGCCCTGGGCTATGAGCAGTTCTTC.